Following are 25 T cell receptor beta chains from one sample sequenced in a study of blood T cell repertoires in COVID-19. Produced via immunoSEQ multiplex PCR; TCRdb's table is partial and in-frame only. The table includes 230,000 or so clones, 83% detected once. Sequencing used peripheral blood. All receptors derive from a man between 35 and 55 years old with active or convalescent COVID-19.

This chain uses TRBV5-1 with TRBJ1-6; 9 bases line up with TRBD1. Trimming at V came to 3 bases and at J to 9 bases, leaving 7 bases not matched to a gene. The length of the CDR3 is 15 residues. Germline CDR1 reads SGHRS; CDR2 reads YFSETQ. CDR3 sequence reads: CASSSSGTGISPLHF. CDR3 DNA: TGCGCCAGCAGCTCATCCGGGACAGGGATTTCACCCCTCCACTTT.

The chain is built from TRBV4-1 and TRBJ1-2; a weak D match, TRBD1 (5 bases). With 0 bases removed from V and 4 bases from J, the gap between germline ends came to 9 bases. CDR1 is MGHRA, CDR2 YSYEKL, per germline. The CDR3 covers 14 residues. CDR3: CASSQEQTVYGYTF. The CDR3 DNA follows: TGCGCCAGCAGCCAAGAGCAGACAGTCTATGGCTACACCTTC.

The chain recombines TRBV18 with TRBJ2-1; perhaps TRBD1 as D (5 bases). V lost 3 bases, J lost 0 bases, and 9 bases lay in between. The CDR3 length is 15 residues. CDR1 KGHSH and CDR2 LQKENI come from the germline V gene. The CDR3 DNA is TGTGCCAGCTCACCCGCCCAGGGCTCCTACAATGAGCAGTTCTTC. Its translation: CASSPAQGSYNEQFF.

The chain links TRBV19 to TRBJ1-4; unclear D gene. CDR1 LNHDA and CDR2 SQIVND come from the germline V gene (reference sequence). The germline V and J ends were trimmed by 1 base and 7 bases, with 7 bases remaining between them. This CDR3 is built from 13 residues. The CDR3 loop reads CASSIGPREKLFF. DNA for the CDR3: TGTGCCAGTAGTATAGGTCCCCGTGAAAAACTGTTTTTT.

V gene TRBV6-1 combines with J gene TRBJ1-2; 7 nucleotides align to TRBD1. V shed 0 bases and J 3 bases; nucleotides not matched to a gene: 4. Germline V CDR1 and CDR2: MNHNS, SASEGT. This CDR3 has 15 residues. The chain's CDR3 is CASSEAQGDYYGYTF. The CDR3 DNA sequence: TGTGCCAGCAGTGAAGCGCAGGGGGATTACTATGGCTACACCTTC.

This sequence joins TRBV12-5 and TRBJ1-1; the match to TRBD1 covers 7 bases. CDR3 size: 11 residues. CDR1 and CDR2 (germline): LGHNT, FRNRAP. The V and J ends lost 6 bases and 8 bases, in that order; junction bases with no gene match: 3. This CDR3 is CASGGQLEAFF. CDR3 DNA sequence: TGTGCTAGTGGGGGACAGTTGGAAGCTTTCTTT.

The chain uses TRBV6-6 and TRBJ1-6; TRBD1 is a possible D gene (6 bases). Per germline, CDR1 MNHNY and CDR2 SVGAGI (reference sequence). V was clipped by 2 bases and J by 10 bases, with 6 bases between them. CDR3 length: 12 residues. For the CDR3, the DNA is TGTGCCAGCAGTTACCAGGGGTCACCCCTCCACTTT. Protein product: CASSYQGSPLHF.

V and J are TRBV18 and TRBJ1-2; 7 nucleotides align to TRBD1. The CDR3 covers 16 residues. The germline V gene encodes CDR1 KGHSH and CDR2 LQKENI. The J segment lost 1 base and the V segment lost 5 bases, leaving 10 bases of the junction unmatched. CDR3 sequence reads: CASSNPRRGVNYGYTF. DNA for the CDR3: TGTGCCAGCTCAAACCCGCGCAGGGGGGTTAACTATGGCTACACCTTC.

The chain joins TRBV9 to TRBJ2-3, with 13 nucleotides matching TRBD2. The CDR3 is 19 amino acids. V was clipped by 1 base and J by 4 bases; unmatched bases: 12. Per germline, CDR1 SGDLS and CDR2 YYNGEE. CDR3 bases: TGTGCCAGCAGCGTAAGCCTGAGTGTGGGACTAGCGGGATCAGATACGCAGTATTTT. Translated, it gives CASSVSLSVGLAGSDTQYF.

This chain links TRBV7-9 with TRBJ2-7; 14 bases agree with TRBD2. The germline V gene encodes CDR1 SEHNR and CDR2 FQNEAQ (reference sequence). Losses at the gene ends were 4 bases for V and 0 bases for J; bases not matched to a gene: 11. This CDR3 region has 19 residues. The CDR3 nucleotides read TGTGCCAGCAGCTCCCCACCGACTAGCGGGGGGGGTATCTCCTACGAGCAGTACTTC. Its translation is CASSSPPTSGGGISYEQYF.

In its sample, this clone was seen a few times. V and J are TRBV5-1 and TRBJ2-2; tentatively, D is TRBD2 (5 bases). The V gene's germline CDR1 is SGHRS and CDR2 YFSETQ. The V end lost 0 bases, the J end lost 8 bases, and 11 bases lay between the germline ends. The CDR3 is 14 amino acids. The CDR3 coding sequence is TGCGCCAGCAGCTTGGGGACTGGAGTTGGGGAGCTGTTTTTT. This translates into CASSLGTGVGELFF.

This chain uses TRBV19 with TRBJ2-1, with D perhaps matching TRBD2 (7 bases). V lost 2 bases, J lost 4 bases, and 15 bases lay in between. The CDR3 has 16 amino acids. Germline V lookup: CDR1 LNHDA, CDR2 SQIVND (reference sequence). CDR3 protein: CASSILGRGGYNEQFF. In DNA, the CDR3 is TGTGCCAGTAGTATACTGGGTAGGGGGGGGTACAATGAGCAGTTCTTC.

V usage is TRBV5-1 and J usage is TRBJ2-3; weak D call: TRBD2 (6 bases). V lost 0 bases to trimming and J lost 6 bases, with 17 bases between them. Germline CDR1 SGHRS, CDR2 YFSETQ. CDR3 length equals 16 residues. CDR3 loop: CASSLASGSRGDTQYF. CDR3 in DNA: TGCGCCAGCAGCTTGGCCTCAGGGTCACGGGGGGATACGCAGTATTTT. The complete variable domain, with remaining parts taken from reference TRBV5-1 and TRBJ2-3, reads KAGVTQTPRYLIKTRGQQVTLSCSPISGHRSVSWYQQTPGQGLQFLFEYFSETQRNKGNFPGRFSGRQFSNSRSEMNVSTLELGDSALYLCASSLASGSRGDTQYFGPGTRLTVL.

This chain links TRBV4-3 with TRBJ1-5, with 7 bases identical to TRBD1. Germline loops: CDR1 LGHNA, CDR2 YSLEER. The junction had 0 bases not matched to a gene; V was cut back by 2 bases and J by 5 bases. CDR3 length: 13 amino acids. The CDR3 spells CASSQQGDQPQHF. The CDR3 region has the DNA TGCGCCAGCAGCCAACAGGGGGATCAGCCCCAGCATTTT.

The V gene is TRBV6-5, the J gene TRBJ2-2; D is uncertain. Germline loops: CDR1 MNHEY, CDR2 SVGAGI. The length of the CDR3 is 13 residues. The V and J ends lost 8 bases and 0 bases respectively, with 7 bases between them. The CDR3 loop reads CASCHTNTGELFF. DNA of the CDR3: TGTGCCAGCTGCCACACGAACACCGGGGAGCTGTTTTTT.

V and J are TRBV3-1 (or the pseudogene TRBV3-2) and TRBJ2-2; 11 nucleotides match TRBD2. This CDR3 is 15 amino acids long. Germline values: CDR1 LGHDT, CDR2 YNNKEL (reference sequence). V dropped 0 bases and J dropped 6; count of bases not matched to a gene: 0. The CDR3 here is CASSQELAGAGELFF. For the CDR3, the DNA is TGTGCCAGCAGCCAAGAACTAGCGGGAGCCGGGGAGCTGTTTTTT.

The chain recombines TRBV30 with TRBJ1-1; D gene uncertain. The CDR3 has 12 amino acids. Trimming removed 0 bases at V and 8 bases at J, with 10 bases between. The germline gives CDR1 GTSNPN, CDR2 SVGIG (reference sequence). In DNA form, the CDR3 reads TGTGCCTGGAGTGTAAACTCGCCGGAAGCTTTCTTT. Amino acid sequence: CAWSVNSPEAFF.

The J gene is TRBJ1-3, the V gene TRBV6-5, with D possibly being TRBD1 (5 bases). The CDR3 has 14 residues. From germline, CDR1 is MNHEY and CDR2 SVGAGI. V was cut by 8 bases and J by 0 bases, with 11 bases left in between. The CDR3 nucleotides read TGTGCCAGCGCGGGGGGGAGCTCTGGAAACACCATATATTTT. Protein product: CASAGGSSGNTIYF.

The rearrangement uses TRBV19 and TRBJ2-7; TRBD1 matches at 8 bases. Germline V gene lookup returns CDR1 LNHDA and CDR2 SQIVND (reference sequence). J lost 3 bases, V lost 4 bases, and 8 bases had no gene match. The CDR3 runs 15 residues. CDR3 sequence (DNA): TGTGCCAGTAGTACGTCAGGGGGCTCGGGCTACGAGCAGTACTTC. Protein product: CASSTSGGSGYEQYF.

The V and J genes are TRBV3-1 (or the pseudogene TRBV3-2) and TRBJ2-1; no firm D call. This CDR3 comprises 13 residues. Trimming took off 2 bases at V and 9 bases at J, with 11 bases between the two ends. Per germline, CDR1 LGHDT and CDR2 YNNKEL (reference sequence). The chain's CDR3 is CASSQMLPGEQFF. The CDR3 DNA is TGTGCCAGCAGCCAAATGCTGCCGGGTGAGCAGTTCTTC.

This chain connects TRBV5-1 to TRBJ2-3, with 7 bases matching TRBD2. The germline V gene has CDR1 SGHRS and CDR2 YFSETQ. Losses at the gene ends were 0 bases for V and 4 bases for J; bases not matched to a gene: 2. The CDR3 consists of 14 residues. Written as DNA, the CDR3 is TGCGCCAGCAGCTTGGTTGGGGGGGCAGATACGCAGTATTTT. Its protein product is CASSLVGGADTQYF.

The table lists this clone with a few counts. The chain has TRBV19 and TRBJ2-5; TRBD1 agrees at 10 bases. After removal of 5 bases from V and 5 bases from J, the junction contained 8 bases not matched to a gene. This CDR3 contains 15 residues. Germline CDR1 LNHDA, CDR2 SQIVND (reference sequence). CDR3 in amino acids: CASSQEGQGWETQYF. The CDR3 bases are TGTGCCAGTAGTCAAGAGGGACAGGGGTGGGAGACCCAGTACTTC.

The V gene is TRBV12-5, the J gene TRBJ1-4, with TRBD1 matching 10 bases. The germline V gene has CDR1 LGHNT and CDR2 FRNRAP. CDR3 size: 16 residues. Trimming removed 0 bases from V and 6 bases from J; junction bases left unmatched: 4. This chain's CDR3 is CASGLVLGTGDEKLFF. The CDR3 nucleotides read TGTGCTAGTGGTTTGGTACTCGGGACAGGGGATGAAAAACTGTTTTTT.

The chain links TRBV7-8 to TRBJ1-2; D call uncertain. The germline V gene encodes CDR1 SGHVS and CDR2 FQNEAQ. The CDR3 contains 12 residues. V was pared by 5 bases and J by 5 bases, with 9 bases between. The CDR3 bases are TGTGCCAGCAGCCCGTCCCAGTATGGCTACACCTTC. Encoded protein: CASSPSQYGYTF.

This clone has more than one count but fewer than ten. The V gene is TRBV14, the J gene TRBJ1-1; the D gene is possibly TRBD1 (5 bases). The germline V and J ends were trimmed by 4 bases and 1 base, with 7 bases remaining between them. The CDR3 runs 13 residues. Germline V lookup: CDR1 SGHDN, CDR2 FVKESK. This chain's CDR3 is CASSPGANTEAFF. CDR3 nucleotide sequence: TGTGCCAGCAGCCCTGGGGCGAACACTGAAGCTTTCTTT.